This passage covers 22 T cell receptor beta chains from one sample sequenced in a study of molecular identifiers for immune sequencing clone quantification. TCRdb re-analysed the PCR reads in MiXCR, keeping a single row per CDR3 protein. The sample has approximately 500,000 distinct CDR3 sequences; about 26% are singletons. Sequencing input: naive CD8+ T cells from blood, with Jurkat cell RNA spiked in. As for subset: FACS-sorted CD8+CD4-CCR7+CD45RA+ naive T cells. The origin of the receptors is a human donor in good health. Some libraries in this study had Jurkat cell RNA spiked in.

In this sample, this clonotype turned up many times. V and J are TRBV29-1 and TRBJ1-1; 7 positions agree with TRBD1. This CDR3 contains 13 residues. Germline CDR1 reads SQVTM; CDR2 reads ANQGSEA. Losses at the gene ends were 8 bases for V and 6 bases for J; bases not matched to a gene: 12. CDR3 sequence: CSLRQGAGAEAFF. As DNA, the CDR3 is TGCAGCCTTCGACAGGGTGCTGGAGCTGAAGCTTTCTTT.

This clonotype was counted at least ten times. This chain links TRBV7-9 with TRBJ1-1; 7 bases are shared with TRBD1. CDR1 SEHNR and CDR2 FQNEAQ come from the germline V gene (reference sequence). Trimming at V came to 5 bases and at J to 5 bases, leaving 2 bases not matched to a gene. The CDR3 extends over 12 amino acids. CDR3 protein: CASSTGVTEAFF. The CDR3 bases are TGTGCCAGCAGCACAGGGGTGACTGAAGCTTTCTTT.

This clonotype occurred a few times. The chain joins TRBV7-9 to TRBJ2-3; D is undetermined. The CDR3 contains 16 residues. CDR1 and CDR2 (germline): SEHNR, FQNEAQ (reference sequence). V lost 1 base and J 2 bases, leaving 13 bases between the germline ends. The CDR3 nucleotides read TGTGCCAGCAGCTTAGGGTTTGGGGAAACCACAGATACGCAGTATTTT. Its protein is CASSLGFGETTDTQYF.

About this clonotype itself: One end of the junction fails to match germline, which may point to a read error. The chain is built from TRBV13 and TRBJ2-5; D ambiguous. This CDR3 comprises 14 residues. Germline CDR1 and CDR2: PRHDT and FYEKMQ (reference sequence). CDR3 sequence: CAGSSTFLQETQYF. CDR3 DNA sequence: TGTGCCGGCAGCTCGACATTTTTACAAGAGACCCAGTACTTC.

This clonotype was seen a few times. The rearrangement uses TRBV29-1 and TRBJ1-2; 9 bases align to TRBD1. V lost 0 bases to trimming and J lost 2 bases; unmatched junction nucleotides: 16. This CDR3 region has 19 residues. Germline loops: CDR1 SQVTM, CDR2 ANQGSEA. The CDR3 DNA reads as TGCAGCGTTGAAGATACAGTGGGAATGGGGACAGGGCCCAACTATGGCTACACCTTC. As protein: CSVEDTVGMGTGPNYGYTF.

This clonotype was seen ten or more times. CDR3 sequence: CASSISGGGGPKNIQYF. CDR3 sequence (DNA): TGTGCCAGCAGTATTTCAGGGGGCGGAGGGCCCAAAAACATTCAGTACTTC. This chain uses TRBV6-1 with TRBJ2-4, with 8 bases matching TRBD1. In germline, CDR1 is MNHNS, CDR2 SASEGT. V shed 5 bases, J shed 2 bases, and the junction held 11 bases outside the gene matches. The CDR3 covers 17 residues.

About this clonotype: With a much larger clone just one base away, this may be a read error. The CDR3 does not close with the conserved phenylalanine or tryptophan, likely indicating a read error. The rearrangement links TRBV4-3 to TRBJ2-5; 7 positions match TRBD2. CDR1 LGHNA and CDR2 YSLEER come from the germline V gene. V shed 1 base, J shed 3 bases, and the junction held 2 bases outside the gene matches. CDR3 length equals 14 residues. Here the CDR3 DNA reads TGCGCCAGCAGCCAAGTTGCGGGGGAAGAGACCCAGTACCTC. Translation gives CASSQVAGEETQYL.

The chain uses TRBV27 and TRBJ2-2; 8 bases agree with TRBD1. Per germline, CDR1 MNHEY and CDR2 SMNVEV (reference sequence). CDR3 length: 14 residues. Germline trimming cut 3 bases from V and 6 bases from J; bases unmatched to any gene: 3. The CDR3 here is CASSFGTGAGELFF. The DNA for the CDR3 is TGTGCCAGCAGTTTCGGGACAGGTGCCGGGGAGCTGTTTTTT.

The genes are TRBV11-2 and TRBJ2-2, with 7 positions matching TRBD1. Per the germline V gene, CDR1 is SGHAT and CDR2 is FQNNGV. V lost 5 bases, J lost 6 bases, and 9 bases stayed unmatched. The CDR3 extends over 15 amino acids. CDR3 amino acids: CASSQARGMAGELFF. Written as DNA, the CDR3 is TGTGCCAGCAGCCAAGCCAGGGGGATGGCCGGGGAGCTGTTTTTT. Looking up the rest from reference TRBV11-2 and TRBJ2-2 gives the full variable domain: EAGVAQSPRYKIIEKRQSVAFWCNPISGHATLYWYQQILGQGPKLLIQFQNNGVVDDSQLPKDRFSAERLKGVDSTLKIQPAKLEDSAVYLCASSQARGMAGELFFGEGSRLTVL.

The chain couples TRBV6-2 or TRBV6-3 to TRBJ2-7; D tentatively reads TRBD1 or TRBD2 (5 bases each). V was trimmed by 6 bases and J by 7 bases, leaving 13 bases between them. The germline gives CDR1 MNHEY, CDR2 SVGEGT. The CDR3 is 12 amino acids. In nucleotides, the CDR3 is TGTGCCAGCAGCCTAGTCTGGGGGGAGCAGTACTTC. This codes for CASSLVWGEQYF.

The chain employs TRBV6-1 and TRBJ2-6; no definite D call. V was pared by 4 bases and J by 0 bases, with 7 bases between. Germline V gene data show CDR1 as MNHNS and CDR2 as SASEGT. This CDR3 has 15 residues. The CDR3 is CASSALGSGANVLTF. CDR3 bases: TGTGCCAGCAGTGCCCTCGGCTCTGGGGCCAACGTCCTGACTTTC.

The CDR3 DNA sequence: TGTGCCAGCAGTTGGGGCGCTGAGCAGTTCTTC. Its protein product is CASSWGAEQFF. The gene calls are TRBV27 and TRBJ2-1; TRBD1 might be the D (5 bases). The CDR3 extends over 11 amino acids. Looked up from germline, CDR1 is MNHEY and CDR2 is SMNVEV (reference sequence). V was shortened by 4 bases and J by 9 bases, with 7 bases between the two germline ends.

This clonotype was observed a few times. The chain has TRBV6-2 or TRBV6-3 and TRBJ2-7; the match to TRBD2 covers 11 bases. Germline V gene sequence: CDR1 MNHEY, CDR2 SVGEGT. V shed 7 bases and J 4 bases; nucleotides not matched to a gene: 9. The CDR3 spans 15 residues. In nucleotides, the CDR3 is TGTGCCAGCAATCCTCTAACTAGCGGGAGTTACGAGCAGTACTTC. Its translation is CASNPLTSGSYEQYF.

This clonotype was counted ten times or more. The chain combines TRBV28 with TRBJ2-3; 9 nucleotides agree with TRBD1. Germline V gene lookup returns CDR1 MDHEN and CDR2 SYDVKM. CDR3 size: 13 residues. The J segment lost 8 bases and the V segment lost 5 bases, leaving 5 bases of the junction unmatched. In DNA, the CDR3 is TGTGCCAGCAGTCCCGGACAGGGGAGTACGCAGTATTTT. Encoded protein: CASSPGQGSTQYF.

The chain couples TRBV6-5 to TRBJ2-7; D ambiguous. The CDR3 is made up of 15 amino acids. V lost 7 bases and J lost 6, with 22 bases in between. CDR1 MNHEY and CDR2 SVGAGI come from the germline V gene. This CDR3 is CASITPRNSWVEQYF. Here the CDR3 DNA reads TGTGCCAGCATTACCCCCCGTAACTCCTGGGTCGAGCAGTACTTC.

This clonotype was seen more than once but under ten times. J is TRBJ2-1 and V is TRBV20-1, with 10 bases fitting TRBD2. CDR3 size: 15 residues. V gave up 1 base and J gave up 3 bases; unmatched junction bases: 3. Germline V gives CDR1 DFQATT, CDR2 SNEGSKA (reference sequence). CDR3 coding DNA: TGCAGTGCTAGAGCCCTAGCGGGAGTCTACAATGAGCAGTTCTTC. This encodes CSARALAGVYNEQFF.

The gene calls are TRBV11-2 and TRBJ2-2; 10 positions agree with TRBD2. The V and J ends lost 3 bases and 0 bases, in that order; junction bases with no gene match: 4. The CDR3 is made up of 17 amino acids. Germline CDR1 SGHAT, CDR2 FQNNGV. CDR3 coding DNA: TGTGCCAGCAGCTTGAGTAGCGGGGGGCCGAACACCGGGGAGCTGTTTTTT. Translated, it gives CASSLSSGGPNTGELFF.

At least ten counts were recorded for this clonotype. V usage is TRBV29-1 and J usage is TRBJ2-7, with TRBD2 identical over 8 bases. The junction had 10 bases not matched to a gene; V was cut back by 2 bases and J by 7 bases. The germline gives CDR1 SQVTM, CDR2 ANQGSEA. The CDR3 sequence is 14 residues long. The CDR3 spells CSVELREGPQEQYF. CDR3 DNA: TGCAGCGTTGAATTACGGGAGGGCCCTCAGGAGCAGTACTTC.

V gene TRBV11-2 combines with J gene TRBJ1-4, with D possibly TRBD1 on 5 matching bases. Trimming cost V 2 bases and J 8 bases, with 18 bases left between them. Looked up from germline, CDR1 is SGHAT and CDR2 is FQNNGV. The CDR3 sequence is 16 residues long. The CDR3 DNA follows: TGTGCCAGCAGCTTAACTAGGGGCGCCACGGAGGAAAAACTGTTTTTT. This codes for CASSLTRGATEEKLFF.

The rearrangement joins TRBV2 to TRBJ2-7; TRBD1 aligns across 11 bases. The CDR3 contains 12 residues. Germline-derived CDR1 and CDR2 are SNHLY and FYNNEI. J lost 6 bases, V lost 8 bases, and 3 bases had no gene match. The CDR3 is CASLGTGGEQYF. The CDR3 nucleotides read TGTGCCAGCCTCGGGACAGGGGGCGAGCAGTACTTC.

The chain links TRBV29-1 to TRBJ1-2; 10 bases align to TRBD1. This CDR3 is built from 13 residues. Germline CDR1 reads SQVTM; CDR2 reads ANQGSEA. Here the CDR3 DNA reads TGCGGCCACCGCGGGACAGGGGCTGGTGGCTACACCTTC. The encoded protein is CGHRGTGAGGYTF.

In regard to this clonotype: It may be a read error: a sequence one base away is much more abundant. The chain joins TRBV28 to TRBJ2-7, with D tentatively TRBD2 (5 bases). From germline, CDR1 is MDHEN and CDR2 SYDVKM. The CDR3 contains 15 residues. CDR3 in DNA: TGTGCCAGCAGCCTCGGGCCCACGGGGTCCTACGTGCAGTACTTC. Its translation is CASSLGPTGSYVQYF.